The following is a TCR beta chain sequence with its context. Its matching antigen is unknown. Clones were sequenced by immunoSEQ multiplex PCR, and TCRdb holds only the in-frame ones, with some missing. The repertoire includes more than 15,000 clones, around 80% of them detected once, and about a tenth sits in the top ten. This entry is derived from a study of somatic mutations in cytotoxic T cells in rheumatoid arthritis. The CDR3 has 14 residues. Trimming shortened V by 5 bases and J by 4 bases, and 14 bases separated the two germline ends. Germline V gene lookup returns CDR1 SNHLY and CDR2 FYNNEI. Study results and limitations: Rheumatoid arthritis patients showed CD8+ clonality increasing with age, unlike healthy controls.

Material: CD8+ T cells sorted from blood. The chain recombines TRBV2 with TRBJ1-2; D perhaps matches TRBD1 (5 bases). The receptor was derived from an adult with rheumatoid arthritis. Here the CDR3 reads CASSLPGLAYGYTF. The DNA for the CDR3 is TGTGCCAGCAGTTTACCGGGACTCGCCTATGGCTACACCTTC.